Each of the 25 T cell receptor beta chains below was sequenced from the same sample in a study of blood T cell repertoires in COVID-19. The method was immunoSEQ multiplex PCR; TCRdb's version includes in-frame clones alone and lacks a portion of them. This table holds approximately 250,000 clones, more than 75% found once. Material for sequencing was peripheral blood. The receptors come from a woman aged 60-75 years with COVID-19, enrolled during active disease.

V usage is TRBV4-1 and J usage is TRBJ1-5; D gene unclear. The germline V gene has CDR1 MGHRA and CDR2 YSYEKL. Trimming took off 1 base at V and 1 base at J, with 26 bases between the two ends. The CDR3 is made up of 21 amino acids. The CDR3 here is CASSQAGVGPGGLGSNQPQHF. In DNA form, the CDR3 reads TGCGCCAGCAGCCAAGCCGGGGTTGGACCCGGAGGGCTAGGCAGCAATCAGCCCCAGCATTTT.

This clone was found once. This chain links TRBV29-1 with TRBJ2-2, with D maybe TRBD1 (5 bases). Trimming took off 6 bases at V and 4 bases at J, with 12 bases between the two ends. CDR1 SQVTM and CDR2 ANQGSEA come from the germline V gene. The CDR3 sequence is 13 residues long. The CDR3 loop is CSVDGHVTGELFF. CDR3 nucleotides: TGCAGCGTCGACGGACACGTCACCGGGGAGCTGTTTTTT.

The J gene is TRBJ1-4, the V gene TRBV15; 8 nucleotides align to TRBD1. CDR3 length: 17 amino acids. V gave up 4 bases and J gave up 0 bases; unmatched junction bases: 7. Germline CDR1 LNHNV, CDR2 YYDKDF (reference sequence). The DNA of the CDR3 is TGTGCCACCAGCACAGAGGACAGGGTGACAACTAATGAAAAACTGTTTTTT. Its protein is CATSTEDRVTTNEKLFF.

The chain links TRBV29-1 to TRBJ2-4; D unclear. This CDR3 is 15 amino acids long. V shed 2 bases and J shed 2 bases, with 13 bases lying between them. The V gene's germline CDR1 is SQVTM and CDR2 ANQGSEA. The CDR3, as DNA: TGCAGCGTTGAATCCGGGTATGAGACCAAAAACATTCAGTACTTC. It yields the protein CSVESGYETKNIQYF. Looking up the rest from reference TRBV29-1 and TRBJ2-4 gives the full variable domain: SAVISQKPSRDICQRGTSLTIQCQVDSQVTMMFWYRQQPGQSLTLIATANQGSEATYESGFVIDKFPISRPNLTFSTLTVSNMSPEDSSIYLCSVESGYETKNIQYFGAGTRLSVL.

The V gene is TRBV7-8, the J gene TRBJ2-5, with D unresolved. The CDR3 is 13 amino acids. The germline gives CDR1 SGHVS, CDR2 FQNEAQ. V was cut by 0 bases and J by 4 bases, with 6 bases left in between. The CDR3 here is CASSLALGETQYF. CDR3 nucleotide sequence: TGTGCCAGCAGCTTAGCTCTAGGAGAGACCCAGTACTTC. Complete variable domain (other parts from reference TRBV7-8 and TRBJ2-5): GAGVSQSPRYKVAKRGQDVALRCDPISGHVSLFWYQQALGQGPEFLTYFQNEAQLDKSGLPSDRFFAERPEGSVSTLKIQRTQQEDSAVYLCASSLALGETQYFGPGTRLLVL.

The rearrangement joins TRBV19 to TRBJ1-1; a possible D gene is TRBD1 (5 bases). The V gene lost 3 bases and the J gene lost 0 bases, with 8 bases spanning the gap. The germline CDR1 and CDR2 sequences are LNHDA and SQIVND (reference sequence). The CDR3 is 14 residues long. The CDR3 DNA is TGTGCCAGTAGTATCGGGGGGATGAACACTGAAGCTTTCTTT. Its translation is CASSIGGMNTEAFF. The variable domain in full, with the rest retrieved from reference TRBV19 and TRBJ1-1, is DGGITQSPKYLFRKEGQNVTLSCEQNLNHDAMYWYRQDPGQGLRLIYYSQIVNDFQKGDIAEGYSVSREKKESFPLTVTSAQKNPTAFYLCASSIGGMNTEAFFGQGTRLTVV.

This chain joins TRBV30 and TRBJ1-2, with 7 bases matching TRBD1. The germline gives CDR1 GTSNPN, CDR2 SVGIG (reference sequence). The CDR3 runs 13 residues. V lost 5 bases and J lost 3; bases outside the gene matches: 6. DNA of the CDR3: TGTGCCTGGCGAGGGGACAGCTACTATGGCTACACCTTC. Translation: CAWRGDSYYGYTF.

The DNA of the CDR3 is TGTGCCAGCAGCCCGCTAGCGGGACCCGAGACCCAGTACTTC. It yields the protein CASSPLAGPETQYF. The chain combines TRBV7-2 with TRBJ2-5; 9 bases map to TRBD2. Per germline, CDR1 SGHTA and CDR2 FQGNSA. Trimming at V came to 5 bases and at J to 5 bases, leaving 6 bases not matched to a gene. CDR3 length: 14 residues. The full variable domain, in which reference TRBV7-2 and TRBJ2-5 provide the parts outside the CDR3, is GAGVSQSPSNKVTEKGKDVELRCDPISGHTALYWYRQSLGQGLEFLIYFQGNSAPDKSGLPSDRFSAERTGGSVSTLTIQRTQQEDSAVYLCASSPLAGPETQYFGPGTRLLVL.

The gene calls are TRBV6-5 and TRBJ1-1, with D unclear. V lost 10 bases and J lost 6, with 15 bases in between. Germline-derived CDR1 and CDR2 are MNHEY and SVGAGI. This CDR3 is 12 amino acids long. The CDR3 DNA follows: TGTGCCACCCGCTGGGGAGTCTCTGAAGCTTTCTTT. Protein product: CATRWGVSEAFF.

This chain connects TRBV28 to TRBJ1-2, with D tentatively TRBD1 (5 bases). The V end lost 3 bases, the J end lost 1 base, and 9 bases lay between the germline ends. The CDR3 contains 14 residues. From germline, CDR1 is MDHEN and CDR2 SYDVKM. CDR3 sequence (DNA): TGTGCCAGCAGTTTGGCACAGGATAACTATGGCTACACCTTC. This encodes CASSLAQDNYGYTF.

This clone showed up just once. Here the CDR3 DNA reads TGTGCCAGCAGCTTAGGGGGCGAGAATTCACCCCTCCACTTT. It specifies CASSLGGENSPLHF. The rearrangement uses TRBV7-9 and TRBJ1-6; a possible D gene is TRBD1 (5 bases). Per germline, CDR1 SEHNR and CDR2 FQNEAQ (reference sequence). This CDR3 has 14 residues. V shed 1 base and J shed 7 bases, with 8 bases lying between them.

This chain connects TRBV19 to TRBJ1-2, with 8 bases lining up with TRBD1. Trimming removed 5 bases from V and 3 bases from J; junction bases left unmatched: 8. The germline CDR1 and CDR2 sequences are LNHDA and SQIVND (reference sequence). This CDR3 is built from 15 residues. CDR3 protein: CASSLRQGPHYGYTF. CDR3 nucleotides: TGTGCCAGTAGTCTAAGACAGGGGCCACACTATGGCTACACCTTC.

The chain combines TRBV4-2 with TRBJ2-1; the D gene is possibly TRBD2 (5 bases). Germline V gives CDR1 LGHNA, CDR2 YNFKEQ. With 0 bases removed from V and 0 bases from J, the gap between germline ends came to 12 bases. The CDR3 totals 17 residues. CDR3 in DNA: TGTGCCAGCAGCCAAGACGGGCGGGCCCGCTCCTACAATGAGCAGTTCTTC. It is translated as CASSQDGRARSYNEQFF.

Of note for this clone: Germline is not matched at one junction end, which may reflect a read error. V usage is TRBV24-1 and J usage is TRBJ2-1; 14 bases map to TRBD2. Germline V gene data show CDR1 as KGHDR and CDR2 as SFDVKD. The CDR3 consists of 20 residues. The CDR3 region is CAASDTGTSGRGIWSNEQFF. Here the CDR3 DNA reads TGTGCCGCCAGTGACACCGGGACTAGCGGGAGAGGAATATGGTCAAATGAGCAGTTCTTC.

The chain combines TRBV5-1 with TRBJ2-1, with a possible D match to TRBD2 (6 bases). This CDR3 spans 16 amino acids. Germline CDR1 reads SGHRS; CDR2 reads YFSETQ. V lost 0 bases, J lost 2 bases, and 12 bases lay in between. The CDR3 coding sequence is TGCGCCAGCAGCTTGGTTGGGGGGAGGACCTACAATGAGCAGTTCTTC. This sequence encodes CASSLVGGRTYNEQFF.

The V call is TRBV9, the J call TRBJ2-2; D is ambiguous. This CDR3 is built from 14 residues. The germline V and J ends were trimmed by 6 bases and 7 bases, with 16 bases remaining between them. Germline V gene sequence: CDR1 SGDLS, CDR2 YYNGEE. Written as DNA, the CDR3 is TGTGCCAGCACGACCGCACCCTCGGGCGGGGAGCTGTTTTTT. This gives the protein CASTTAPSGGELFF.

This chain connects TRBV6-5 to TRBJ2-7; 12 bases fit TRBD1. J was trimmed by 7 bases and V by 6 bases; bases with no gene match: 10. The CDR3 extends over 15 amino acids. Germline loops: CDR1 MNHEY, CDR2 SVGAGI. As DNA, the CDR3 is TGTGCCAGCAGGGGCACCGGGACAGGGGGCTGGGAGCAGTACTTC. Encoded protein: CASRGTGTGGWEQYF.

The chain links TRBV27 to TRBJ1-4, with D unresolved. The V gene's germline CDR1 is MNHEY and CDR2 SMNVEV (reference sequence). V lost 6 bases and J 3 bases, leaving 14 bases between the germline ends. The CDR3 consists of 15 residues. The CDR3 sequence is CASSFRGISNEKLFF. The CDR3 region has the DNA TGTGCCAGCAGCTTCCGCGGGATATCTAATGAAAAACTGTTTTTT.

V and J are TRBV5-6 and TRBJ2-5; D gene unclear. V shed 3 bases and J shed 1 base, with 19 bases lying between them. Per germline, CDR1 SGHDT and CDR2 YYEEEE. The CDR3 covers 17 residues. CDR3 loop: CASSSSRFGGIQETQYF. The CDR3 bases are TGTGCCAGCAGCTCTTCGAGGTTTGGCGGAATCCAAGAGACCCAGTACTTC. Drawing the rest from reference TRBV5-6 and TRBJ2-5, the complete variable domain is DAGVTQSPTHLIKTRGQQVTLRCSPKSGHDTVSWYQQALGQGPQFIFQYYEEEERQRGNFPDRFSGHQFPNYSSELNVNALLLGDSALYLCASSSSRFGGIQETQYFGPGTRLLVL.

CDR3 in DNA: TGTGCCAGCAGGGCCGGGACTCACCCCTACAATGAGCAGTTCTTC. Its translation: CASRAGTHPYNEQFF. This rearrangement joins TRBV9 to TRBJ2-1; D perhaps matches TRBD2 (6 bases). The germline V and J ends were trimmed by 5 bases and 2 bases, with 14 bases remaining between them. This CDR3 has 15 residues. Per germline, CDR1 SGDLS and CDR2 YYNGEE.

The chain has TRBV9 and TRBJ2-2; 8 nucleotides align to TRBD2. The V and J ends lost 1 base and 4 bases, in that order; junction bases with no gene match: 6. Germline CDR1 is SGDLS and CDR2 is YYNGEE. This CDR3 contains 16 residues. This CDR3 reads CASSVSSGRSTGELFF. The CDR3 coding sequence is TGTGCCAGCAGCGTATCCAGCGGGAGATCCACCGGGGAGCTGTTTTTT.

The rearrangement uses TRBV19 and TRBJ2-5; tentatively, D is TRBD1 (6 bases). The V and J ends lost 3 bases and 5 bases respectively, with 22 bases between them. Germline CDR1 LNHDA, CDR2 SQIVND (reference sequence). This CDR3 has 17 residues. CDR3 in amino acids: CASSIMVVKGVWETQYF. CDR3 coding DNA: TGTGCCAGTAGTATCATGGTAGTTAAGGGGGTGTGGGAGACCCAGTACTTC.

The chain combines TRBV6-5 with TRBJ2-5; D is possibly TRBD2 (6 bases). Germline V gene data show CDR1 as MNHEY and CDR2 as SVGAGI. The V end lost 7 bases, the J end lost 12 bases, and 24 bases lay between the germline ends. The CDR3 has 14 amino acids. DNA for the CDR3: TGTGCCAGCAAACGCGGGGCTCAAACTAGCCCAGAGTACTTC. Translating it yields CASKRGAQTSPEYF.

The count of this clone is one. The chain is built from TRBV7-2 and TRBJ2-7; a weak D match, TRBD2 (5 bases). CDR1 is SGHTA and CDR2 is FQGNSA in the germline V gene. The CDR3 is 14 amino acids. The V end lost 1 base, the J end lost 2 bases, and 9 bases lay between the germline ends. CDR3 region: CASSLERGTYEQYF. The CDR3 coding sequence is TGTGCCAGCAGCTTAGAACGGGGTACCTACGAGCAGTACTTC.

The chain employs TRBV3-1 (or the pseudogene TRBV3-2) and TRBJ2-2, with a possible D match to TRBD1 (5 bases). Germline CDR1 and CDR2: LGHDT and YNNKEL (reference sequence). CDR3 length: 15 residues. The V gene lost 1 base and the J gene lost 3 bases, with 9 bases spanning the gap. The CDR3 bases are TGTGCCAGCAGCCAAGTGGACAAGCACACCGGGGAGCTGTTTTTT. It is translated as CASSQVDKHTGELFF.